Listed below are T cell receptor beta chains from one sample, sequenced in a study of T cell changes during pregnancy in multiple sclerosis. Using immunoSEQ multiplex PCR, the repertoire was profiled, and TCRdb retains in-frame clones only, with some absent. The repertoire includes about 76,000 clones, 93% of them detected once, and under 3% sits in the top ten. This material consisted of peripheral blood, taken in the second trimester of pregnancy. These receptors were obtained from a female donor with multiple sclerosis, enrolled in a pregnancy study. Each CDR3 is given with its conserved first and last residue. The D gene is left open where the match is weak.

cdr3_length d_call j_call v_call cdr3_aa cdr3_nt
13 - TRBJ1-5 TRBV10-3 CATRQDRNQPQHF TGTGCCACGAGACAGGACCGCAATCAGCCCCAGCATTTT
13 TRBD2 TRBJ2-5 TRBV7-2 CASSSRGGETQYF TGTGCCAGCAGCTCCCGGGGGGGGGAGACCCAGTACTTC
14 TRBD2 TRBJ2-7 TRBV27 CASRTAGGGNEQYF TGTGCCAGCAGAACGGCGGGGGGGGGAAACGAGCAGTACTTC
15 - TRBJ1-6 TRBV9 CASSVQGTYNSPLHF TGTGCCAGCAGCGTACAGGGAACGTATAATTCACCCCTCCACTTT
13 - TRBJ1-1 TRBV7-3 CASSLNQNTEAFF TGTGCCAGCAGCTTAAATCAGAACACTGAAGCTTTCTTT
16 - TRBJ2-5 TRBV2 CASRPRPAREKETQYF TGTGCCAGCAGACCCAGACCAGCCAGGGAAAAAGAGACCCAGTACTTC
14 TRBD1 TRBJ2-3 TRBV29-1 CSAEKGARTDTQYF TGCAGCGCCGAAAAGGGGGCCCGAACAGATACGCAGTATTTT
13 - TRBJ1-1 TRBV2 CASQLRENTEAFF TGTGCCAGCCAGTTGAGGGAAAACACTGAAGCTTTCTTT
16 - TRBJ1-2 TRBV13 CASSLVSSEGHYGYTF TGTGCCAGCAGCTTGGTCTCGTCGGAGGGACACTATGGCTACACCTTC
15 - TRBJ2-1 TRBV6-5 CASSRSGRSYNEQFF TGTGCCAGCAGTCGTAGCGGCCGCTCCTACAATGAGCAGTTCTTC
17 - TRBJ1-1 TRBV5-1 CASSLPSAGKVNTEAFF TGCGCCAGCAGCCTCCCATCCGCGGGGAAGGTGAACACTGAAGCTTTCTTT
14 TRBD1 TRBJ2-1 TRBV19 CATSGTGGKSEQFF TGTGCCACTTCCGGGACAGGGGGAAAGAGCGAGCAGTTCTTC
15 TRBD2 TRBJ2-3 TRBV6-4 CASSDLAGGPDTQYF TGTGCCAGCAGTGATTTAGCGGGAGGACCAGATACGCAGTATTTT
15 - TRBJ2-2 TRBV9 CASSPQGLNTGELFF TGTGCCAGCAGCCCCCAGGGACTTAACACCGGGGAGCTGTTTTTT
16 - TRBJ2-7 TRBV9 CASSPTAQGGPYEQYF TGTGCCAGCAGCCCCACGGCTCAGGGGGGCCCCTACGAGCAGTACTTC
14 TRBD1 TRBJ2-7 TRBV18 CASSKGQEPYEQYF TGTGCCAGCTCAAAAGGACAGGAACCCTACGAGCAGTACTTC
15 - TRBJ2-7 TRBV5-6 CASSLATGSDREQYF TGTGCCAGCAGCTTGGCGACGGGAAGCGACCGCGAGCAGTACTTC